The 14 T cell receptor beta chains below come from one sample, sequenced in a study of T cell clonality in common variable immunodeficiency. No antigen has been assigned to these receptors. Study conclusions and caveats: Fewer deletions and N-nucleotide insertions were reportedly seen in common variable immunodeficiency TCR beta sequences.

The table came from immunoSEQ multiplex PCR; TCRdb's copy has only in-frame clones and leaves some out. The sample was found to contain roughly 32,000 clones, and every one recurs. The specimen was peripheral blood mononuclear cells. The source of these receptors is a human donor with common variable immunodeficiency.

There are a few counts of this clone. The DNA read from the CDR3 is TGTGCCAGCAGCCCGAGCCCCTTTAATCCCTACGAG. Its protein product is CASSPSPFNPYE. The whole CDR3 region reads CASSPSPFNPYEQYF. The chain joins TRBV7-8 to TRBJ2-7; D ambiguous. From the germline J gene comes the end of the CDR3, since the read stops 3 residues before it. The CDR3 contains 15 residues. Per germline, CDR1 SGHVS and CDR2 FQNEAQ. Trimming removed 5 bases from V and 2 bases from J, with 16 bases in between.

A note on this clone: The CDR3 end falls 3 residues outside the read, so it is completed with the germline J gene. The J gene is TRBJ2-7, the V gene TRBV29-1; 13 bases agree with TRBD2. Trimming at V came to 5 bases and at J to 6 bases, leaving 7 bases not matched to a gene. The CDR3 is 14 amino acids. Germline CDR1 reads SQVTM; CDR2 reads ANQGSEA. The CDR3 here is CSVIGLAGATEQYF. The sequenced CDR3 bases are TGCAGCGTTATCGGACTAGCGGGAGCAACCGAG.

This clone was detected many times. The read terminates 3 residues before the CDR3 end, so the remaining end is supplied by the germline J gene. The chain uses TRBV7-9 and TRBJ1-1, with TRBD1 identical over 7 bases. The trim removed 8 bases at V and 7 bases at J, leaving 4 bases unmatched. The germline gives CDR1 SEHNR, CDR2 FQNEAQ (reference sequence). The CDR3 totals 11 residues. CDR3 sequence: CASQGVFEAFF. The sequenced part of the CDR3 DNA is TGTGCCAGCCAGGGGGTCTTTGAA.

This clone was seen at least ten times. The read ends 3 residues shy of where the CDR3 ends; the end is completed using the germline J gene. The V call is TRBV30, the J call TRBJ1-6; D is perhaps TRBD1 (6 bases). With 8 bases removed from V and 3 bases from J, the gap between germline ends came to 11 bases. Germline loops: CDR1 GTSNPN, CDR2 SVGIG (reference sequence). The CDR3 has 13 amino acids. This chain's CDR3 is CAEGGHYNSPLHF. The DNA read from the CDR3 is TGTGCCGAAGGGGGTCACTATAATTCACCC.

As for this clone: The sequence runs out 3 residues before the end of the CDR3; the remainder is reconstructed from the germline J gene. The chain uses TRBV2 and TRBJ2-1; 12 bases map to TRBD1. V shed 5 bases and J 7 bases; nucleotides not matched to a gene: 6. Germline CDR1 and CDR2: SNHLY and FYNNEI. The CDR3 has 15 residues. This chain's CDR3 is CASSYRDRGQNEQFF. CDR3 DNA (partial): TGTGCCAGCAGTTACCGGGACAGGGGGCAGAATGAG.

This clone was counted ten times or more. The read terminates 3 residues ahead of where the CDR3 ends, so the germline J gene completes it. This chain uses TRBV19 with TRBJ1-1; D call uncertain. The CDR3 contains 12 residues. CDR1 is LNHDA, CDR2 SQIVND, per germline (reference sequence). V was shortened by 7 bases and J by 4 bases, with 10 bases between the two germline ends. The covered CDR3 bases are TGTGCCAGTAAAGAAGTCGGCACTGAA. This sequence encodes CASKEVGTE. Given in full, the CDR3 is CASKEVGTEAFF.

This clone has only a few counts. Coverage ceases 3 residues before the CDR3 finishes, and the germline J gene fills in the end. V usage is TRBV6-1 and J usage is TRBJ2-3, with 12 bases fitting TRBD2. The CDR3 consists of 16 residues. The junction had 4 bases not matched to a gene; V was cut back by 3 bases and J by 3 bases. Germline V CDR1 and CDR2: MNHNS, SASEGT. CDR3 sequence reads: CASSETSGSWTDTQYF. CDR3 bases read: TGTGCCAGCAGTGAGACTAGCGGGAGTTGGACAGATACG.

This clone was counted a few times. The missing CDR3 end, 3 residues past where the read stops, is filled in from the germline J gene. This chain joins TRBV19 and TRBJ2-5; 8 positions agree with TRBD1. Germline V gives CDR1 LNHDA, CDR2 SQIVND (reference sequence). V lost 7 bases to trimming and J lost 6 bases; unmatched junction nucleotides: 13. CDR3 length: 15 residues. CDR3 amino acids: CASTLDRVSKQTQYF. Partial CDR3 DNA: TGTGCCAGTACCCTGGACAGGGTAAGCAAGCAGACC.

In this sample, this clone turned up many times. With the read ending 3 residues before the CDR3 end, the germline J gene is used to fill in that end. This sequence joins TRBV7-8 and TRBJ2-7; 8 bases agree with TRBD1. J was trimmed by 0 bases and V by 3 bases; bases with no gene match: 4. This CDR3 comprises 15 residues. Germline V gene data show CDR1 as SGHVS and CDR2 as FQNEAQ. CDR3 residues: CASSFRQGSSYEQYF. CDR3 DNA, as far as it was read: TGTGCCAGCAGCTTCCGACAGGGGAGCTCCTACGAG.

This clone appeared many times. Read sequence stops 3 residues before the CDR3 end, and the germline J gene provides the missing end. The V call is TRBV7-2, the J call TRBJ2-3; no definite D call. The germline gives CDR1 SGHTA, CDR2 FQGNSA. This CDR3 has 14 residues. Trimming removed 2 bases at V and 5 bases at J, with 11 bases between. CDR3: CASSLLGGGDTQYF. Incomplete CDR3 DNA: TGTGCCAGCAGCTTACTCGGTGGCGGAGATACG.

This clone came up many times. With the read ending 3 residues before the CDR3 end, the germline J gene is used to fill in that end. The rearrangement joins TRBV20-1 to TRBJ1-5; D perhaps matches TRBD1 (6 bases). The ends were cut back, 0 bases at V and 7 bases at J, with 16 bases in the middle. Germline V gene lookup returns CDR1 DFQATT and CDR2 SNEGSKA (reference sequence). There are 15 residues in the CDR3. Here the CDR3 reads CSARDPLGQGQPQHF. The CDR3 bases that were read are TGCAGTGCTAGAGATCCGTTGGGACAAGGGCAGCCC.

This clone was detected ten times or more. The CDR3 DNA, read in part, is TGTGCCAGCAGCCAAGCAGGGGACGCTTCCTACGAG. Translation gives CASSQAGDASYE. The CDR3 as a whole reads CASSQAGDASYEQYF. The gene calls are TRBV7-3 and TRBJ2-7; D might be TRBD1 (6 bases). The read ends 3 residues before the CDR3 terminus; that terminus is restored from the germline J gene. Per germline, CDR1 SGHTA and CDR2 FQGTGA. Trimming took 5 bases from V and 1 from J, leaving 15 bases between them. This CDR3 spans 15 amino acids.

This clone has a handful of counts. CDR3 amino acids: CASSEKVRGLSTDTQYF. Partial CDR3 DNA: TGTGCCAGCAGTGAAAAGGTGCGGGGATTAAGTACAGATACG. V usage is TRBV6-1 and J usage is TRBJ2-3; D is perhaps TRBD2 (6 bases). The read falls 3 residues short of the CDR3 end, and the missing part is taken from the germline J gene. The CDR3 runs 17 residues. The V end lost 2 bases, the J end lost 3 bases, and 18 bases lay between the germline ends. Looked up from germline, CDR1 is MNHNS and CDR2 is SASEGT.

Note on this clone: Read coverage stops 3 residues before the CDR3 terminus; the germline J gene supplies the remainder. This chain joins TRBV7-2 and TRBJ2-7; 10 nucleotides line up with TRBD1. This CDR3 spans 15 amino acids. Germline loops: CDR1 SGHTA, CDR2 FQGNSA. The ends lost 2 bases at V and 6 bases at J; junction bases unmatched: 7. The CDR3 DNA, read in part, is TGTGCCAGCAGCTTATTGTTGGGGACAGGGGTCGAG. This codes for CASSLLLGTGVE. The whole CDR3 protein is CASSLLLGTGVEQYF.